The clone carrying this TCR beta chain was seen more than once but under ten times. Its antigen remains unidentified. The CDR3 spans 14 residues. Germline V gives CDR1 DFQATT, CDR2 SNEGSKA (reference sequence). Losses at the gene ends were 5 bases for V and 4 bases for J; bases not matched to a gene: 10. This sample is drawn from a study of T-cell memory formation after mild COVID-19. At the level of the study: Largely donor-specific sequence clusters came from a couple of donors.

Study results and limitations: The finding that pre-infection memory included some responding clones suggested that cross-reactive memory joined.

TCRdb called the 5' RACE reads again in MiXCR, with one record for every CDR3 protein. The sample includes hundreds of thousands of distinct CDR3 sequences, approximately 7.6% seen only once; the top ten take around a fifth. Sequenced: PBMCs or a T cell subset sorted from them (not recorded which). This clonotype was sampled from a man between 18 and 29 years old who had mild COVID-19 (a few samples of this study predate the infection). Cell type and time point are not known. The gene calls are TRBV20-1 and TRBJ2-5, with 7 bases lining up with TRBD2. The CDR3 region is CSAGGRGGRETQYF. CDR3 DNA sequence: TGCAGTGCTGGAGGAAGGGGAGGGCGAGAGACCCAGTACTTC.